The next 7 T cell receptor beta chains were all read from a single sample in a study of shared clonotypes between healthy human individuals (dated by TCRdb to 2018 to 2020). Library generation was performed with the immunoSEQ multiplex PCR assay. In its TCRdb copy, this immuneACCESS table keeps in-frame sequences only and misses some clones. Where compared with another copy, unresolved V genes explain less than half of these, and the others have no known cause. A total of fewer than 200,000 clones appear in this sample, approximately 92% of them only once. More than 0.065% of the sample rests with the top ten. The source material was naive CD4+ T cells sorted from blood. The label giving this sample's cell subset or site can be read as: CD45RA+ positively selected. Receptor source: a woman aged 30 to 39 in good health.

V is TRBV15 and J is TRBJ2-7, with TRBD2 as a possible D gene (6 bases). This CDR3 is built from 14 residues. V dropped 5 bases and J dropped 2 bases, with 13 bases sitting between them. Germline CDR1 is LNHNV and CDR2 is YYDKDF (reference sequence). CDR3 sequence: CATSPRWGAYEQYF. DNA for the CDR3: TGTGCCACCAGCCCCCGCTGGGGGGCCTACGAGCAGTACTTC.

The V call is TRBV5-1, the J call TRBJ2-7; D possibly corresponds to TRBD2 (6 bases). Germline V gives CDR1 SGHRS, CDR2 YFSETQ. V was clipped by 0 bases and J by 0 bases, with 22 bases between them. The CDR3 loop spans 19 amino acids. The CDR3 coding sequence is TGCGCCAGCAGCTTGGGATTAGCGGAACGATCCCCAGGCTCCTACGAGCAGTACTTC. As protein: CASSLGLAERSPGSYEQYF.

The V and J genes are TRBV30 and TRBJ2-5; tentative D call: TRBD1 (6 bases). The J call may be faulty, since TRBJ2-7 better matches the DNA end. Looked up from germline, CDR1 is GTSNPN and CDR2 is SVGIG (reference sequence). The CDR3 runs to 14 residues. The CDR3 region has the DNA TGTGCCTGGAGTGTTTCAGGGGTTCCCTACGAGCAGTACTTC. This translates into CAWSVSGVPYEQYF.

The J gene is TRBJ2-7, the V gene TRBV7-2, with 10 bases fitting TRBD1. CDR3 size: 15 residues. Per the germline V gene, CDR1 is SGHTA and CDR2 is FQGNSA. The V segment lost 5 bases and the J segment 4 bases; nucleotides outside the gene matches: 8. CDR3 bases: TGTGCCAGCAGCCGAATGGGACAGGGGTCATACGAGCAGTACTTC. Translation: CASSRMGQGSYEQYF.

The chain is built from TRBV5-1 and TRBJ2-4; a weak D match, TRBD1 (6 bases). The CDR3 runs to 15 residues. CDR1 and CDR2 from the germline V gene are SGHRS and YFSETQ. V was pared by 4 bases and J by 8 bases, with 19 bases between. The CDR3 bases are TGCGCCAGCAGCCTCCGGACAGAGCCGATTCACATTCAGTACTTC. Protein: CASSLRTEPIHIQYF.

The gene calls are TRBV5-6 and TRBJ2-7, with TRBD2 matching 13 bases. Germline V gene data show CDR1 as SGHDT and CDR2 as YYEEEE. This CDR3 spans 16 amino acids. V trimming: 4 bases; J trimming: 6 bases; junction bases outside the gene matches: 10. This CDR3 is CASSPRLGLAGAEQYF. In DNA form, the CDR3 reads TGTGCCAGCAGCCCCAGACTTGGACTAGCGGGAGCCGAGCAGTACTTC.

CDR3 protein: CASSLGTGTLATNEKLFF. CDR3 nucleotide sequence: TGCGCCAGCAGCTTAGGAACAGGTACCCTTGCAACTAATGAAAAACTGTTTTTT. The J gene is TRBJ1-4, the V gene TRBV5-1; maybe TRBD1 (5 bases). The germline V gene has CDR1 SGHRS and CDR2 YFSETQ. V dropped 2 bases and J dropped 0 bases, with 17 bases sitting between them. The CDR3 has 18 amino acids.